A single sample gave rise to the 22 T cell receptor beta chains below, sequenced in a study of Ad26.COV2.S vaccination and SARS-CoV-2 variants. The sample's treatment: 15 to 20 received Ad26.COV2.S at low or high dose, single or two shots; several received placebo; per-sample allocation not given. The samples were gathered on day 63 after the first injection of vaccine or placebo. TCRdb's table, derived via immunoSEQ multiplex PCR, lists solely in-frame clones and lacks some. The table records about 420,000 clones, over 75% of them present only once. This sample comprised peripheral blood, obtained in a trial of Ad26.COV2.S vaccine versus placebo. The receptors originated from a person aged 18-65 years who received the Ad26.COV2.S COVID-19 vaccine or a placebo.

This clone is a singleton in its sample. The chain links TRBV4-1 to TRBJ2-7; D is unclear. Trimming stripped 3 bases from V and 2 bases from J, with 11 bases between. CDR1 and CDR2 from the germline V gene are MGHRA and YSYEKL. This CDR3 spans 14 amino acids. The CDR3 bases are TGCGCCAGCAGCCATCAAACAACTGCCTACGAGCAGTACTTC. Encoded protein: CASSHQTTAYEQYF.

The rearrangement joins TRBV7-9 to TRBJ2-5; D call uncertain. CDR1 SEHNR and CDR2 FQNEAQ come from the germline V gene (reference sequence). The CDR3 loop spans 11 amino acids. Trimming took 5 bases from V and 0 from J, leaving 1 base between them. The CDR3 here is CASSHQETQYF. In DNA form, the CDR3 reads TGTGCCAGCAGCCACCAAGAGACCCAGTACTTC.

The genes are TRBV6-6 and TRBJ2-4; D is possibly TRBD1 (6 bases). This CDR3 has 16 amino acids. Trimming pared 5 bases from V and 1 base from J, leaving 15 bases between. Germline CDR1 reads MNHNY; CDR2 reads SVGAGI (reference sequence). CDR3 bases: TGTGCCAGCAGTGGAACTGCAGGGGCTGCCAAAAACATTCAGTACTTC. This encodes CASSGTAGAAKNIQYF.

This sequence joins TRBV19 and TRBJ2-2; D possibly corresponds to TRBD1 (5 bases). In germline, CDR1 is LNHDA, CDR2 SQIVND (reference sequence). This CDR3 spans 15 amino acids. Trimming left V 3 bases short and J 3 bases short, with 11 bases between. The CDR3 protein is CASSIRQGYTGELFF. CDR3 nucleotide sequence: TGTGCCAGTAGTATCAGGCAGGGATACACCGGGGAGCTGTTTTTT.

This clone has only a few counts. The genes are TRBV18 and TRBJ1-2, with TRBD1 matching over 9 bases. Trimming at V came to 3 bases and at J to 8 bases, leaving 4 bases not matched to a gene. This CDR3 comprises 13 residues. Germline CDR1 and CDR2: KGHSH and LQKENI. CDR3 sequence reads: CASSPRTGEGYTF. The CDR3 nucleotides read TGTGCCAGCTCACCTCGGACAGGGGAAGGCTACACCTTC.

The chain recombines TRBV30 with TRBJ2-7; 7 bases fit TRBD2. Germline V gene lookup returns CDR1 GTSNPN and CDR2 SVGIG (reference sequence). The CDR3 contains 14 residues. Losses at the gene ends were 0 bases for V and 3 bases for J; bases not matched to a gene: 5. For the CDR3, the DNA is TGTGCCTGGAGTGTGGGGACTACCGACTACGAGCAGTACTTC. Its protein is CAWSVGTTDYEQYF.

The chain is built from TRBV7-9 and TRBJ2-7; either TRBD1 or TRBD2 may fit D (6 bases each). V lost 5 bases and J 2 bases, leaving 16 bases between the germline ends. CDR1 is SEHNR, CDR2 FQNEAQ, per germline (reference sequence). The CDR3 is 15 residues long. The CDR3 DNA reads as TGTGCCAGCAGCCCGGGCGAGGGGGGCCCCTACGAGCAGTACTTC. Its protein is CASSPGEGGPYEQYF. The whole variable domain, remainder taken from reference TRBV7-9 and TRBJ2-7, is DTGVSQNPRHKITKRGQNVTFRCDPISEHNRLYWYRQTLGQGPEFLTYFQNEAQLEKSRLLSDRFSAERPKGSFSTLEIQRTEQGDSAMYLCASSPGEGGPYEQYFGPGTRLTVT.

This chain uses TRBV6-2 or TRBV6-3 with TRBJ2-7; 8 bases align to TRBD2. The trim removed 4 bases at V and 0 bases at J, leaving 2 bases unmatched. The CDR3 extends over 14 amino acids. Germline V lookup: CDR1 MNHEY, CDR2 SVGEGT. Here the CDR3 DNA reads TGTGCCAGCAGTTGGCGGGGGGCCTCCTACGAGCAGTACTTC. Its translation: CASSWRGASYEQYF.

The genes are TRBV7-3 and TRBJ2-3; D remains unclear. The CDR3 length is 13 residues. Trimming removed 5 bases from V and 1 base from J, with 7 bases in between. In germline, CDR1 is SGHTA, CDR2 FQGTGA. CDR3 residues: CASSPTRTDTQYF. The CDR3 DNA reads TGTGCCAGCAGCCCCACCCGCACAGATACGCAGTATTTT.

The chain couples TRBV18 to TRBJ1-1; perhaps TRBD1 as D (5 bases). Germline CDR1 and CDR2: KGHSH and LQKENI. Trimming stripped 3 bases from V and 5 bases from J, with 13 bases between. The CDR3 totals 14 residues. This CDR3 is CASSPSGSGTEAFF. CDR3 DNA sequence: TGTGCCAGCTCACCGTCAGGGTCAGGGACTGAAGCTTTCTTT.

J is TRBJ2-2 and V is TRBV19, with D possibly being TRBD1 or TRBD2 (5 bases each). Trimming shortened V by 6 bases and J by 3 bases, and 11 bases separated the two germline ends. The CDR3 runs 14 residues. Germline loops: CDR1 LNHDA, CDR2 SQIVND (reference sequence). CDR3 in DNA: TGTGCCAGTAGATGGGGACGGGACACCGGGGAGCTGTTTTTT. Translating it yields CASRWGRDTGELFF. The full variable domain, with the rest looked up from reference TRBV19 and TRBJ2-2, is DGGITQSPKYLFRKEGQNVTLSCEQNLNHDAMYWYRQDPGQGLRLIYYSQIVNDFQKGDIAEGYSVSREKKESFPLTVTSAQKNPTAFYLCASRWGRDTGELFFGEGSRLTVL.

V and J are TRBV4-3 and TRBJ2-2, with D possibly TRBD1 on 5 matching bases. This CDR3 spans 16 amino acids. V was shortened by 1 base and J by 7 bases, with 16 bases between the two germline ends. Per the germline V gene, CDR1 is LGHNA and CDR2 is YSLEER. CDR3 DNA: TGCGCCAGCAGCCAAGGGTCAGGGAAGATTCACGGGGAGCTGTTTTTT. Its translation: CASSQGSGKIHGELFF.

This chain links TRBV28 with TRBJ2-1, with 8 bases that match TRBD2. This CDR3 has 16 residues. J was trimmed by 3 bases and V by 6 bases; bases with no gene match: 10. Germline values: CDR1 MDHEN, CDR2 SYDVKM. The CDR3 region has the DNA TGTGCCAGCAGCACTTTGGGAGCGGGGGTCTACAATGAGCAGTTCTTC. It encodes CASSTLGAGVYNEQFF. Drawing the rest from reference TRBV28 and TRBJ2-1, the complete variable domain is DVKVTQSSRYLVKRTGEKVFLECVQDMDHENMFWYRQDPGLGLRLIYFSYDVKMKEKGDIPEGYSVSREKKERFSLILESASTNQTSMYLCASSTLGAGVYNEQFFGPGTRLTVL.

This chain joins TRBV7-9 and TRBJ2-7, with D possibly TRBD2 on 5 matching bases. This CDR3 has 14 amino acids. Trimming pared 1 base from V and 7 bases from J, leaving 14 bases between. Germline V gene lookup returns CDR1 SEHNR and CDR2 FQNEAQ (reference sequence). The CDR3 sequence is CASSLELLAWEQYF. The CDR3 coding sequence is TGTGCCAGCAGCTTAGAATTGCTAGCTTGGGAGCAGTACTTC.

This chain uses TRBV3-1 (or the pseudogene TRBV3-2) with TRBJ2-5, with D possibly being TRBD1 or TRBD2 (5 bases each). CDR3 length: 15 residues. Trimming took 1 base from V and 7 from J, leaving 16 bases between them. Looked up from germline, CDR1 is LGHDT and CDR2 is YNNKEL (reference sequence). In DNA form, the CDR3 reads TGTGCCAGCAGCCAAGGCGCAGGGACCCCATCGACCCAGTACTTC. It translates to CASSQGAGTPSTQYF.

The genes are TRBV7-9 and TRBJ1-4; unclear D gene. Germline loops: CDR1 SEHNR, CDR2 FQNEAQ (reference sequence). The CDR3 sequence is 12 residues long. Trimming pared 8 bases from V and 8 bases from J, leaving 12 bases between. CDR3 amino acids: CASGSFGEKLFF. The DNA of the CDR3 is TGTGCCAGCGGGAGTTTCGGCGAAAAACTGTTTTTT.

The chain uses TRBV24-1 and TRBJ2-5; D possibly corresponds to TRBD1 (6 bases). Germline V lookup: CDR1 KGHDR, CDR2 SFDVKD. V gave up 5 bases and J gave up 0 bases, with 6 bases separating them. The CDR3 runs 13 residues. CDR3 in amino acids: CATSGTDQETQYF. CDR3 nucleotides: TGTGCCACCAGTGGGACAGACCAAGAGACCCAGTACTTC.

This rearrangement joins TRBV27 to TRBJ1-5, with D possibly being TRBD1 (5 bases). Germline values: CDR1 MNHEY, CDR2 SMNVEV (reference sequence). The CDR3 totals 13 residues. The V gene lost 5 bases and the J gene lost 7 bases, with 12 bases spanning the gap. CDR3 coding DNA: TGTGCCAGCAGTGTAGGAACAGGACAGCCCCAGCATTTT. Amino acid sequence: CASSVGTGQPQHF.

The chain couples TRBV9 to TRBJ2-3; 9 bases align to TRBD1. CDR3 length: 17 residues. V gave up 2 bases and J gave up 4 bases; unmatched junction bases: 11. The germline V gene has CDR1 SGDLS and CDR2 YYNGEE. CDR3 protein: CASSVEGTGTVADTQYF. The CDR3 nucleotides read TGTGCCAGCAGCGTTGAAGGGACAGGGACGGTCGCAGATACGCAGTATTTT.

To note about this clone: Other DNA sequences from this sample encode an identical CDR3 as well. The chain is built from TRBV9 and TRBJ2-1; 8 bases agree with TRBD2. With 0 bases clipped from V and 0 bases from J, the junction kept 2 bases outside the gene matches. The length of the CDR3 is 16 residues. The germline gives CDR1 SGDLS, CDR2 YYNGEE. The chain's CDR3 is CASSVGGTSSYNEQFF. The CDR3, as DNA: TGTGCCAGCAGCGTAGGTGGGACTAGCTCCTACAATGAGCAGTTCTTC.

The chain couples TRBV7-9 to TRBJ2-5; D is ambiguous. The ends were cut back, 5 bases at V and 5 bases at J, with 36 bases in the middle. The germline V gene encodes CDR1 SEHNR and CDR2 FQNEAQ (reference sequence). The CDR3 is made up of 21 amino acids. CDR3 in amino acids: CASSTTLVSGTPMDQWETQYF. CDR3 DNA: TGTGCCAGCAGCACAACCTTAGTTTCAGGCACCCCAATGGATCAGTGGGAGACCCAGTACTTC.

Of note for this clone: A much more abundant neighbour one base away suggests this may be a read error. In the same sample, other DNA sequences code for this CDR3. This chain connects TRBV30 to TRBJ1-5; D is ambiguous. V gave up 3 bases and J gave up 0 bases, with 6 bases separating them. The CDR3 spans 13 residues. Per germline, CDR1 GTSNPN and CDR2 SVGIG (reference sequence). The CDR3 is CAWSPDSNQPQHF. The CDR3 nucleotides read TGTGCCTGGAGCCCGGATAGCAATCAGCCCCAGCATTTT. The complete variable domain, with remaining parts taken from reference TRBV30 and TRBJ1-5, reads SQTIHQWPATLVQPVGSPLSLECTVEGTSNPNLYWYRQAAGRGLQLLFYSVGIGQISSEVPQNLSASRPQDRQFILSSKKLLLSDSGFYLCAWSPDSNQPQHFGDGTRLSIL.